The entry below gives a single T cell receptor (beta chain) sequence along with its context. This sample's time point: pre-treatment sample, taken before nivolumab and TIL therapy. Patients were adults with stage 4 NSCLC. This was the immunoSEQ v3 assay. Libraries were sequenced to around 2 million read pairs (survey) or about 5-6.5 million (deep). The table came from immunoSEQ multiplex PCR; TCRdb's copy has only in-frame clones and leaves some out. The sample carries about 43,000 clones, roughly 85% recorded once. Germline V gene sequence: CDR1 SQVTM, CDR2 ANQGSEA. This CDR3 is built from 15 residues. J lost 7 bases, V lost 3 bases, and 10 bases had no gene match. This sample was included in a study of TIL therapy for anti-PD-1-resistant metastatic lung cancer. Study overall: Median tumor PD-L1 proportion score was roughly 5.9%. By whole-exome sequencing, median non-synonymous tumor mutation burden was roughly 1.4 mutations per megabase.

This material consisted of blood, taken at baseline. V gene TRBV29-1 combines with J gene TRBJ2-1, with TRBD2 identical over 9 bases. This receptor was taken from a man between 65 and 85 years old with non-small cell lung cancer. For the CDR3, the DNA is TGCAGCGTTGAGGCTAGCGGGGCGCCAACGAATGAGCAGTTCTTC. Translation: CSVEASGAPTNEQFF.